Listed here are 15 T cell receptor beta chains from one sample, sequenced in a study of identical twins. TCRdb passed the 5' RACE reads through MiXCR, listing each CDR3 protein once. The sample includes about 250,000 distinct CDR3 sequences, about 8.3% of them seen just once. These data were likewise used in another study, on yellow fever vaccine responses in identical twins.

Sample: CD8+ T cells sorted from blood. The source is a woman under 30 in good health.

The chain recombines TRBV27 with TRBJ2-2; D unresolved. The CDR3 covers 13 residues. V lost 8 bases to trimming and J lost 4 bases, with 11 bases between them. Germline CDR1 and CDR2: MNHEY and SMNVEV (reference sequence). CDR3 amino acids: CASGILSTGELFF. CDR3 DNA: TGTGCCAGCGGTATTCTGAGCACCGGGGAGCTGTTTTTT.

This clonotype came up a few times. CDR3 in DNA: TGCGCCAGCAGCCAAGCACCGGGACAGGGTACCTACGAGCAGTACTTC. Amino acid sequence: CASSQAPGQGTYEQYF. The J gene is TRBJ2-7, the V gene TRBV4-1; 9 nucleotides line up with TRBD1. V lost 1 base and J lost 2; bases outside the gene matches: 6. Germline lookup yields CDR1 MGHRA and CDR2 YSYEKL. The CDR3 consists of 16 residues.

This CDR3 is CASSQRAAGVILYEQYF. The CDR3 bases are TGCGCCAGCAGCCAAAGGGCGGCGGGAGTGATCCTCTACGAGCAGTACTTC. J is TRBJ2-7 and V is TRBV4-3; 7 bases align to TRBD2. The germline V gene encodes CDR1 LGHNA and CDR2 YSLEER. The ends lost 2 bases at V and 3 bases at J; junction bases unmatched: 13. The CDR3 runs to 17 residues.

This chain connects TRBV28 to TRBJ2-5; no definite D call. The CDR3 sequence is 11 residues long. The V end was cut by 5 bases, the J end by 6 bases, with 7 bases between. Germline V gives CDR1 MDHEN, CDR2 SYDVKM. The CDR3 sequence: CASSLGQTQYF. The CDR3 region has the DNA TGTGCCAGCAGTCTTGGACAGACCCAGTACTTC. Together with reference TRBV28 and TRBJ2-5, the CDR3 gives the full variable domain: DVKVTQSSRYLVKRTGEKVFLECVQDMDHENMFWYRQDPGLGLRLIYFSYDVKMKEKGDIPEGYSVSREKKERFSLILESASTNQTSMYLCASSLGQTQYFGPGTRLLVL.

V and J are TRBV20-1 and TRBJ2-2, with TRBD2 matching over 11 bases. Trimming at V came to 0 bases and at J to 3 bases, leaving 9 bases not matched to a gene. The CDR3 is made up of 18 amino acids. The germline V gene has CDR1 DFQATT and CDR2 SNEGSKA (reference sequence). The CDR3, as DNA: TGCAGTGCTAGAGATGGGATAGCGGGAGGGGCTGACACCGGGGAGCTGTTTTTT. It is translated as CSARDGIAGGADTGELFF.

In DNA, the CDR3 is TGTGCCTGGACAGGAGGGCCCAGGACCGGGGAGCTGTTTTTT. Translating it yields CAWTGGPRTGELFF. The chain combines TRBV30 with TRBJ2-2, with a weak D call TRBD2 (6 bases). Germline V gene lookup returns CDR1 GTSNPN and CDR2 SVGIG (reference sequence). Trimming took off 4 bases at V and 5 bases at J, with 14 bases between the two ends. The CDR3 contains 14 residues.

CDR3 amino acids: CASSFEGTVLLEQETQYF. The CDR3 bases are TGCGCCAGCAGCTTTGAGGGGACAGTCCTTCTCGAGCAGGAGACCCAGTACTTC. The chain recombines TRBV5-1 with TRBJ2-5; TRBD1 aligns across 7 bases. This CDR3 has 18 residues. V lost 2 bases and J lost 5; bases outside the gene matches: 18. CDR1 and CDR2 from the germline V gene are SGHRS and YFSETQ.

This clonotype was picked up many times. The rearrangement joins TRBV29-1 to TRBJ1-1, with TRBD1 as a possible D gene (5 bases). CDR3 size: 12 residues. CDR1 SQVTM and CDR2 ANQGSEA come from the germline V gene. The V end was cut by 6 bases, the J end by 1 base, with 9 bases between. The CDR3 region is CSVVGENTEAFF. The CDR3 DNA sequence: TGCAGCGTGGTGGGGGAGAACACTGAAGCTTTCTTT.

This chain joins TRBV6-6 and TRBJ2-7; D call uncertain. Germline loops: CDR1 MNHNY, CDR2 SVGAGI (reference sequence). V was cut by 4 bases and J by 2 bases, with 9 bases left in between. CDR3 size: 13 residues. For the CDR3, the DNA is TGTGCCAGCAGTTTTCTCCGGGCCTACGAGCAGTACTTC. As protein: CASSFLRAYEQYF.

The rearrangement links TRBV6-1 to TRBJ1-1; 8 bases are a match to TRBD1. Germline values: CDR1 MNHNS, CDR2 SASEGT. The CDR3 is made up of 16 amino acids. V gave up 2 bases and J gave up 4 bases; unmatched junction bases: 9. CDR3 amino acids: CASSESDGQGFTEAFF. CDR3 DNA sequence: TGTGCCAGCAGTGAAAGCGATGGACAGGGATTCACTGAAGCTTTCTTT.

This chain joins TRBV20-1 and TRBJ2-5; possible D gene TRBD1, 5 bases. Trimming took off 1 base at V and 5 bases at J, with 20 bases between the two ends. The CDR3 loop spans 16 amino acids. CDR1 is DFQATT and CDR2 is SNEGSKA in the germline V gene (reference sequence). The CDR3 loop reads CSARAPGMGYVETQYF. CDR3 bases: TGCAGTGCTAGAGCTCCAGGGATGGGGTATGTGGAGACCCAGTACTTC.

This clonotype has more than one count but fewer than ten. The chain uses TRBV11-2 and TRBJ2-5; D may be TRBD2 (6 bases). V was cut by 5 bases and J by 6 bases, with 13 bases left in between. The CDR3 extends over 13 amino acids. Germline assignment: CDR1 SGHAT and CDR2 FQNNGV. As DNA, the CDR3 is TGTGCCAGCAGCCCTCGACTAGAACAGACCCAGTACTTC. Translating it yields CASSPRLEQTQYF.

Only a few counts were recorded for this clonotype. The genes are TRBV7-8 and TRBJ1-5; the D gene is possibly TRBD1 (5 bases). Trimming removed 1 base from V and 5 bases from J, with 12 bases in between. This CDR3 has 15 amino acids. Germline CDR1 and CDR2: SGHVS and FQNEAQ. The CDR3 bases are TGTGCCAGCAGCTTAGAGCAGGGTAACGATCAGCCCCAGCATTTT. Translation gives CASSLEQGNDQPQHF.

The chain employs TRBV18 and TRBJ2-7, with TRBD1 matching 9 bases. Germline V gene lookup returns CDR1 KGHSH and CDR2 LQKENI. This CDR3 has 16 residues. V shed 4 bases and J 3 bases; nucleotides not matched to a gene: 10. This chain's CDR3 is CASSLVRTGDIYEQYF. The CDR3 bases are TGTGCCAGCTCACTTGTACGGACAGGGGATATCTACGAGCAGTACTTC. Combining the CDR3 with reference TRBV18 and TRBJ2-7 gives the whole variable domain NAGVMQNPRHLVRRRGQEARLRCSPMKGHSHVYWYRQLPEEGLKFMVYLQKENIIDESGMPKERFSAEFPKEGPSILRIQQVVRGDSAAYFCASSLVRTGDIYEQYFGPGTRLTVT.

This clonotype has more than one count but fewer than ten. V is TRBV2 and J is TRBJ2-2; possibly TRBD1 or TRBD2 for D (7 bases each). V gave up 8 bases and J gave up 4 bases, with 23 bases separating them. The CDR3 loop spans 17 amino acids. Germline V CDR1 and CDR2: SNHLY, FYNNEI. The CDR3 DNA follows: TGTGCCAGCGGAAAATGGGAGGGGGCGACGGGCACCGGGGAGCTGTTTTTT. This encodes CASGKWEGATGTGELFF.